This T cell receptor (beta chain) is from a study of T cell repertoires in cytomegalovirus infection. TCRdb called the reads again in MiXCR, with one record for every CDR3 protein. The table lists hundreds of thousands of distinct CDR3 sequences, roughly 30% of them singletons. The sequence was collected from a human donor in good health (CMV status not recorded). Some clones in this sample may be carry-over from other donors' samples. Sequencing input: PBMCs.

CDR3 sequence reads: CASSQDRASGGSYTDTQYF. The CDR3 DNA reads as TGTGCCAGCAGCCAAGATCGGGCTAGCGGGGGGTCCTACACAGATACGCAGTATTTT. The V call is TRBV14, the J call TRBJ2-3, with 11 bases identical to TRBD2. Germline-derived CDR1 and CDR2 are SGHDN and FVKESK. Trimming at V came to 0 bases and at J to 2 bases, leaving 10 bases not matched to a gene. The CDR3 consists of 19 residues.